The clone carrying this TCR beta chain was observed many times. The data derive from a study of T cells after yellow fever vaccination. J gave up 5 bases and V 4 bases, and 14 bases lay outside the gene matches. CDR3 length equals 16 residues. Germline CDR1 and CDR2: SGHRS and YFSETQ. TCRdb reanalysed the 5' RACE reads using MiXCR and keeps one entry per CDR3 protein. The sample yields some 320,000 distinct CDR3 sequences, approximately 4% seen once. The material was PBMCs, obtained 15 days after the yellow fever booster vaccination. The receptor was derived from a young man who received the YFV17D yellow fever vaccine. The V call is TRBV5-1, the J call TRBJ2-5; TRBD2 agrees at 7 bases. As DNA, the CDR3 is TGCGCCAGCAGCCTAAAGGGGACTACTTATCGGGAGACCCAGTACTTC. It encodes CASSLKGTTYRETQYF.